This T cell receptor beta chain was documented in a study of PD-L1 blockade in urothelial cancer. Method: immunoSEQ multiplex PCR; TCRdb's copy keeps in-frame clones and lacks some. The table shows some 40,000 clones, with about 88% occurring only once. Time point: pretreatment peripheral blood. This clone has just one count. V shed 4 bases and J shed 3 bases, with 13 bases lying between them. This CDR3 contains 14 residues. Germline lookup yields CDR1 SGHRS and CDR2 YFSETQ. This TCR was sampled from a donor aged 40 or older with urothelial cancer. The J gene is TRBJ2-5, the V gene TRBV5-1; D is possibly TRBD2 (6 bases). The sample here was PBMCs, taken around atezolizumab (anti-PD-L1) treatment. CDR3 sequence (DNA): TGCGCCAGCAGCCCCCTGTGGGGGGAAGAGACCCAGTACTTC. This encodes CASSPLWGEETQYF.